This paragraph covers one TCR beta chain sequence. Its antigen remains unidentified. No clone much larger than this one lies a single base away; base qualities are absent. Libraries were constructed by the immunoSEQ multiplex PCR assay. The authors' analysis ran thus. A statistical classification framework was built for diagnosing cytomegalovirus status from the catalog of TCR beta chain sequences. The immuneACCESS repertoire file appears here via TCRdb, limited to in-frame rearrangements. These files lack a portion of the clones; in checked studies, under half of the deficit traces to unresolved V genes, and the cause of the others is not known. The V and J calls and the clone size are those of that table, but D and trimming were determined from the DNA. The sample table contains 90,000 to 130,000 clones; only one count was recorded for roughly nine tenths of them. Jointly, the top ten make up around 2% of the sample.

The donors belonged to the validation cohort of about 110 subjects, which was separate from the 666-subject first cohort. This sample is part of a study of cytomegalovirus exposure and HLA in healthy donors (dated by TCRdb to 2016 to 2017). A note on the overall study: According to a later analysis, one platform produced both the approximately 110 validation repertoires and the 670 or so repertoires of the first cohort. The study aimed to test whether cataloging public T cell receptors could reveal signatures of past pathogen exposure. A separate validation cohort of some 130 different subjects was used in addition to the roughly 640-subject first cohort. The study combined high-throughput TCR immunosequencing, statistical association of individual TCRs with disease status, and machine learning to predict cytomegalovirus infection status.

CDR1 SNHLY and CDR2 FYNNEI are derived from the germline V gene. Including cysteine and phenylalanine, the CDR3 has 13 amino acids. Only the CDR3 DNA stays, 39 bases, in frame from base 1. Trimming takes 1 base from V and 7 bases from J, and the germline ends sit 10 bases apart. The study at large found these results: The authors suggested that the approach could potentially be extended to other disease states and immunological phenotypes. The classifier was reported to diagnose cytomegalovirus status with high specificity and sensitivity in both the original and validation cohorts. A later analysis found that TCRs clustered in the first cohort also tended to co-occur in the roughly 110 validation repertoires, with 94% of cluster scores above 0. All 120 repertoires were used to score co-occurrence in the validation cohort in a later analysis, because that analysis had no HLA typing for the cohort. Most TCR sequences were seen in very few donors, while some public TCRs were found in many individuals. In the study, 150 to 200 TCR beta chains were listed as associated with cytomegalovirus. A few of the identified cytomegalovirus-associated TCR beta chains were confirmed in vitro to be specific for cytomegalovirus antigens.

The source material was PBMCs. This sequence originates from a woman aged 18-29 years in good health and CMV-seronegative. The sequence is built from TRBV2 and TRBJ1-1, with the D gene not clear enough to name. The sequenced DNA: TGTGCCAGCAGTGAAGGTCGGGGTGGTGAAGCTTTCTTT. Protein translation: CASSEGRGGEAFF.